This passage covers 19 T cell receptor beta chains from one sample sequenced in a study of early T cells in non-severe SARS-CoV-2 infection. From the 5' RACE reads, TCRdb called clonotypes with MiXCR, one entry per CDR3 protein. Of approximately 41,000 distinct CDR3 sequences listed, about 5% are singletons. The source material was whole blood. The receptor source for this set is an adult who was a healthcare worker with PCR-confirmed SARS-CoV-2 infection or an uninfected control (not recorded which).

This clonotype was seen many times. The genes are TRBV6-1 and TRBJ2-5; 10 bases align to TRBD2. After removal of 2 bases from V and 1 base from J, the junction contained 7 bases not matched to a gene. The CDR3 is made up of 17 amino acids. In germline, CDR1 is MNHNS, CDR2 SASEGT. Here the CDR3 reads CASSELAGAYRQETQYF. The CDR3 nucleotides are TGTGCCAGCAGTGAACTAGCGGGGGCTTACCGCCAAGAGACCCAGTACTTC.

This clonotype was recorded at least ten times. In DNA form, the CDR3 reads TGTGCCAGCAGTGGAGGGGGGGTGGATGAAAAACTGTTTTTT. Translating it yields CASSGGGVDEKLFF. The V call is TRBV6-1, the J call TRBJ1-4; maybe TRBD1 (6 bases). Per germline, CDR1 MNHNS and CDR2 SASEGT. CDR3 length: 14 residues. The V end lost 4 bases, the J end lost 6 bases, and 12 bases lay between the germline ends.

CDR3 DNA sequence: TGCGCCAGCAGCCAAGGTACAGGGAGTTATGGCTACACCTTC. This translates into CASSQGTGSYGYTF. The chain joins TRBV5-1 to TRBJ1-2; D possibly corresponds to TRBD1 (6 bases). The CDR3 is made up of 14 amino acids. CDR1 SGHRS and CDR2 YFSETQ come from the germline V gene. The germline V and J ends were trimmed by 4 bases and 5 bases, with 15 bases remaining between them.

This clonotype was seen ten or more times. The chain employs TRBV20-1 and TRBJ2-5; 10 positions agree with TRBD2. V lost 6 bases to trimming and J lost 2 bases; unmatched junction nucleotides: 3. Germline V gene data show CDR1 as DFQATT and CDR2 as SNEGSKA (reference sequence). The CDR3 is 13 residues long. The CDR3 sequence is CSAPSGGQETQYF. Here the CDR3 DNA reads TGCAGTGCCCCTAGCGGGGGTCAAGAGACCCAGTACTTC.

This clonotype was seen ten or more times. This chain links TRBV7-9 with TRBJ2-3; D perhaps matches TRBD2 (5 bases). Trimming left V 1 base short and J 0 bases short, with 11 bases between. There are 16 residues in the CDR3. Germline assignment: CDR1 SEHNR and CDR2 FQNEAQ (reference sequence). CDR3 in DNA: TGTGCCAGCAGCTTAGGGCTAGCCCCTAGCACAGATACGCAGTATTTT. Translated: CASSLGLAPSTDTQYF.

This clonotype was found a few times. This CDR3 is CASSLELPYEQYF. The CDR3 nucleotides read TGTGCCAGCAGCTTGGAATTACCCTACGAGCAGTACTTC. The chain has TRBV7-8 and TRBJ2-7; D unclear. V was cut by 3 bases and J by 2 bases, with 8 bases left in between. Germline assignment: CDR1 SGHVS and CDR2 FQNEAQ. CDR3 size: 13 residues. Filled out from reference TRBV7-8 and TRBJ2-7, the complete variable domain reads GAGVSQSPRYKVAKRGQDVALRCDPISGHVSLFWYQQALGQGPEFLTYFQNEAQLDKSGLPSDRFFAERPEGSVSTLKIQRTQQEDSAVYLCASSLELPYEQYFGPGTRLTVT.

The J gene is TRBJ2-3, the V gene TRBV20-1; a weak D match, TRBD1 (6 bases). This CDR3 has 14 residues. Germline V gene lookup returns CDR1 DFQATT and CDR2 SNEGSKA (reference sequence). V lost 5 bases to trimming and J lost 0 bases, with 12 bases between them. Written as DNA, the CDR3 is TGCAGTGCTGTACAGGGCCCTAGCACAGATACGCAGTATTTT. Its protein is CSAVQGPSTDTQYF.

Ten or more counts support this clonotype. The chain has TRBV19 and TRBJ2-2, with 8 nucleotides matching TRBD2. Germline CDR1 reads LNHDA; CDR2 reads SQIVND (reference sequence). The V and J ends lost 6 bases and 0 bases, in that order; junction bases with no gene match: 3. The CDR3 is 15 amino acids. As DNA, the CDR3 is TGTGCCAGTAGCCGGGGGGGCGCGAACACCGGGGAGCTGTTTTTT. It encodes CASSRGGANTGELFF.

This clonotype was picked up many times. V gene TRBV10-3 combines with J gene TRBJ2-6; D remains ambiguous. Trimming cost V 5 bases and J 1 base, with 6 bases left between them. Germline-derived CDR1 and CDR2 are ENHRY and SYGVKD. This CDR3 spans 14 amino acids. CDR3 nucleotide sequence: TGTGCCATCAGTTTGGAATCTGGGGCCAACGTCCTGACTTTC. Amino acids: CAISLESGANVLTF.

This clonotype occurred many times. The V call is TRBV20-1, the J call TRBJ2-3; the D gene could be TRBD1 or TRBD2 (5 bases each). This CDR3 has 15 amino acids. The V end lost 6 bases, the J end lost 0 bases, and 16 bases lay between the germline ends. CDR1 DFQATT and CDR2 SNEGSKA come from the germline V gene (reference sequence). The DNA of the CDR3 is TGCAGTGCCTTTCCCCGGGACCCAAGCACAGATACGCAGTATTTT. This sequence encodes CSAFPRDPSTDTQYF.

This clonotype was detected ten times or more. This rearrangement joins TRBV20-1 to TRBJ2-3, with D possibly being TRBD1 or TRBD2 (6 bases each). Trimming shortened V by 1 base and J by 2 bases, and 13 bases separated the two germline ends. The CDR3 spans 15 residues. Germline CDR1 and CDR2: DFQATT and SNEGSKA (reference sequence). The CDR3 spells CSARVWGADTDTQYF. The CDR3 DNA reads TGCAGTGCTAGAGTATGGGGGGCTGACACAGATACGCAGTATTTT.

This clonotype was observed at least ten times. CDR3 loop: CAWSVKVVQQYF. The CDR3 DNA is TGTGCCTGGAGTGTCAAGGTCGTCCAACAGTATTTT. The chain combines TRBV30 with TRBJ2-3; D is uncertain. The length of the CDR3 is 12 residues. From germline, CDR1 is GTSNPN and CDR2 SVGIG (reference sequence). V gave up 0 bases and J gave up 12 bases, with 13 bases separating them. The full variable domain, in which reference TRBV30 and TRBJ2-3 provide the parts outside the CDR3, is SQTIHQWPATLVQPVGSPLSLECTVEGTSNPNLYWYRQAAGRGLQLLFYSVGIGQISSEVPQNLSASRPQDRQFILSSKKLLLSDSGFYLCAWSVKVVQQYFGPGTRLTVL.

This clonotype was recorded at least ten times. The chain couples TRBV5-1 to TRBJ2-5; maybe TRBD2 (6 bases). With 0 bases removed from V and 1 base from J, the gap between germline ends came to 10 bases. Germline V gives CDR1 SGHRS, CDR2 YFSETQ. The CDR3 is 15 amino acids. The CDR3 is CASSLEVGGQETQYF. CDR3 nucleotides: TGCGCCAGCAGCTTGGAGGTGGGGGGCCAAGAGACCCAGTACTTC. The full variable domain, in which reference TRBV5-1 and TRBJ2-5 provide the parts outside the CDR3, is KAGVTQTPRYLIKTRGQQVTLSCSPISGHRSVSWYQQTPGQGLQFLFEYFSETQRNKGNFPGRFSGRQFSNSRSEMNVSTLELGDSALYLCASSLEVGGQETQYFGPGTRLLVL.

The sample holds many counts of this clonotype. DNA of the CDR3: TGCGCCAGCAGCTCGGGGGGTGACAGAAGTGATGGCTACACCTTC. Translating gives CASSSGGDRSDGYTF. The chain uses TRBV5-1 and TRBJ1-2, with D perhaps TRBD1 (5 bases). Germline lookup yields CDR1 SGHRS and CDR2 YFSETQ. Trimming removed 3 bases from V and 6 bases from J, with 18 bases in between. The CDR3 covers 15 residues. Drawing the rest from reference TRBV5-1 and TRBJ1-2, the complete variable domain is KAGVTQTPRYLIKTRGQQVTLSCSPISGHRSVSWYQQTPGQGLQFLFEYFSETQRNKGNFPGRFSGRQFSNSRSEMNVSTLELGDSALYLCASSSGGDRSDGYTFGSGTRLTVV.

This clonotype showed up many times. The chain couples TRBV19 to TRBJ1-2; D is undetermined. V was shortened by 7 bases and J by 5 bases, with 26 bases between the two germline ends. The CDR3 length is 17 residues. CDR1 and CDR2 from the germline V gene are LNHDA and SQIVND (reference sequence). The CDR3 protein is CASTALLTVPSTYGYTF. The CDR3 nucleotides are TGTGCCAGTACCGCTTTACTGACCGTCCCTTCCACTTATGGCTACACCTTC. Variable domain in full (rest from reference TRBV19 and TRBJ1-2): DGGITQSPKYLFRKEGQNVTLSCEQNLNHDAMYWYRQDPGQGLRLIYYSQIVNDFQKGDIAEGYSVSREKKESFPLTVTSAQKNPTAFYLCASTALLTVPSTYGYTFGSGTRLTVV.

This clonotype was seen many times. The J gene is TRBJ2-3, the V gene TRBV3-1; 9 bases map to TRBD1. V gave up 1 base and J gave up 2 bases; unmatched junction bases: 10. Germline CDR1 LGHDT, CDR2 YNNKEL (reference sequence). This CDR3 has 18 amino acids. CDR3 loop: CASSQGVEGQGNTDTQYF. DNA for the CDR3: TGTGCCAGCAGCCAAGGTGTGGAGGGACAGGGAAACACAGATACGCAGTATTTT.

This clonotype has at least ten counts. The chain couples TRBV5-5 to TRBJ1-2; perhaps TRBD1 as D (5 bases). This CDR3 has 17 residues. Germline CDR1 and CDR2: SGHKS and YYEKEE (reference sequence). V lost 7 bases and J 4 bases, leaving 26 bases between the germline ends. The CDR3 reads CASVRGTSSVRGYGYTF. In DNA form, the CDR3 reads TGTGCCAGCGTACGTGGCACGAGTTCAGTAAGGGGCTATGGCTACACCTTC. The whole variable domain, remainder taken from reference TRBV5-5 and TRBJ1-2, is DAGVTQSPTHLIKTRGQQVTLRCSPISGHKSVSWYQQVLGQGPQFIFQYYEKEERGRGNFPDRFSARQFPNYSSELNVNALLLGDSALYLCASVRGTSSVRGYGYTFGSGTRLTVV.

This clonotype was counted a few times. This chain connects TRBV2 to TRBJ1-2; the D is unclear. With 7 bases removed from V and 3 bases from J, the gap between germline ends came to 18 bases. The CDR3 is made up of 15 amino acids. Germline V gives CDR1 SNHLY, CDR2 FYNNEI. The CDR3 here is CASTTAYHRDYGYTF. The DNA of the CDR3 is TGTGCCAGCACCACCGCCTACCACCGGGACTATGGCTACACCTTC. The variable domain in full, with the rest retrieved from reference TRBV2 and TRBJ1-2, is EPEVTQTPSHQVTQMGQEVILRCVPISNHLYFYWYRQILGQKVEFLVSFYNNEISEKSEIFDDQFSVERPDGSNFTLKIRSTKLEDSAMYFCASTTAYHRDYGYTFGSGTRLTVV.

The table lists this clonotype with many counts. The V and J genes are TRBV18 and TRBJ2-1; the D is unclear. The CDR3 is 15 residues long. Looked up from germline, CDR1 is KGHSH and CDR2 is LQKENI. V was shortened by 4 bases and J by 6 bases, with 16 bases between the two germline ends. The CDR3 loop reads CASSLGRQVGNEQFF. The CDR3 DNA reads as TGTGCCAGCTCACTGGGCAGGCAGGTCGGCAATGAGCAGTTCTTC.